This T cell receptor beta chain is from a study of regulatory T cells in long-lasting Graves disease. General study results and limits: Persistent patients shared more public clonotypes (2,741) than new patients (about 1,000). Peripheral blood alone, not thyroid tissue, underwent study. Small sample size may have lowered accuracy.

With respect to this clonotype: Its antigen is not known.

Construction of the TCR beta libraries employed iRepertoire HTBI primers in conjunction with Arm-PCR of CDR3 regions. TCRdb redid the calling of the multiplex PCR reads with MiXCR, one entry per CDR3 protein. The table includes roughly 360,000 distinct CDR3 sequences, roughly 25% detected once. V was pared by 3 bases and J by 9 bases, with 16 bases between. CDR1 is SGHRS, CDR2 YFSETQ, per germline. The CDR3 extends over 13 amino acids. Time point specified: persistent/refractory GD, antithyroid drugs over 5 years with positive TRAb. The TCR library used RNA extracted from PBMCs. Diagnosing Graves' disease relied on the American Thyroid Association guidelines.

V usage is TRBV5-1 and J usage is TRBJ2-7, with D tentatively TRBD1 (5 bases). This TCR was sampled from a woman aged 40 to 49 with Graves disease. Sequencing was performed on peripheral blood mononuclear cells (PBMCs), taken when the disease was refractory, from a patient treated with antithyroid drugs. CDR3 amino acids: CASSSSNQGMQYF. CDR3 nucleotides: TGCGCCAGCAGCTCGTCGAATCAGGGAATGCAGTACTTC.